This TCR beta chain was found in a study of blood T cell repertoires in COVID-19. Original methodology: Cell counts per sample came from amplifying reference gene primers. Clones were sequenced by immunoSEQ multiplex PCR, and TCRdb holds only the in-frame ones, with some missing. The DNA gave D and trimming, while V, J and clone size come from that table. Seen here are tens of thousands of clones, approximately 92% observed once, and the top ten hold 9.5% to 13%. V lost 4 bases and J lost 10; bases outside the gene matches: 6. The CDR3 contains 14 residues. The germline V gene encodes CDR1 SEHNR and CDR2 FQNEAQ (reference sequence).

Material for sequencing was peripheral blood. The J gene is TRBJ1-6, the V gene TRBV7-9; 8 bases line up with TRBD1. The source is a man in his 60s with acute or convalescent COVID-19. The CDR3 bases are TGTGCCAGCAGCTCAGGACAGGGTACATCACCCCTCCACTTT. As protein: CASSSGQGTSPLHF.